These 16 T cell receptor beta chains originate from one sample sequenced in a study of blood T cell repertoires in COVID-19. Only in-frame clones appear in the TCRdb table, and some are missing; sequencing was by immunoSEQ multiplex PCR. The sample carries roughly 100,000 clones, 90% to 95% recorded once. The sample comprised peripheral blood. The source of these receptors is a man between 50 and 59 years old with acute or convalescent COVID-19.

This clone was recorded once. The V gene is TRBV19, the J gene TRBJ1-2, with TRBD1 matching over 10 bases. This CDR3 has 13 residues. Germline trimming cut 7 bases from V and 14 bases from J; bases unmatched to any gene: 13. Looked up from germline, CDR1 is LNHDA and CDR2 is SQIVND (reference sequence). For the CDR3, the DNA is TGTGCCAGTACAGCCGGGACAGGGGAGTCCAGAACCTTC. Its protein is CASTAGTGESRTF.

The chain employs TRBV19 and TRBJ1-2; D possibly corresponds to TRBD1 (5 bases). The CDR3 spans 14 residues. Germline lookup yields CDR1 LNHDA and CDR2 SQIVND (reference sequence). V was cut by 3 bases and J by 6 bases, with 14 bases left in between. CDR3: CASSIPARAHGYTF. The CDR3 region has the DNA TGTGCCAGTAGTATTCCCGCCAGGGCACATGGCTACACCTTC.

V and J are TRBV5-6 and TRBJ2-7; possibly TRBD1 for D (5 bases). Trimming removed 4 bases at V and 3 bases at J, with 23 bases between. The CDR3 contains 17 residues. CDR1 and CDR2 (germline): SGHDT, YYEEEE. In DNA form, the CDR3 reads TGTGCCAGCAGCGGGCAAAGGGGAATGAATTTTGTCTACGAGCAGTACTTC. Translation: CASSGQRGMNFVYEQYF.

In DNA, the CDR3 is TGTGCCAGCAACCCTGCGGGTGTGAACACTGAAGCTTTCTTT. This encodes CASNPAGVNTEAFF. The chain couples TRBV6-6 to TRBJ1-1; D is undetermined. CDR1 and CDR2 from the germline V gene are MNHNY and SVGAGI (reference sequence). Trimming shortened V by 7 bases and J by 0 bases, and 12 bases separated the two germline ends. The CDR3 runs to 14 residues.

The V and J genes are TRBV7-9 and TRBJ2-6; D is uncertain. Germline loops: CDR1 SEHNR, CDR2 FQNEAQ (reference sequence). The V end lost 3 bases, the J end lost 4 bases, and 4 bases lay between the germline ends. The CDR3 loop spans 13 amino acids. The CDR3 bases are TGTGCCAGCAGCTTGGCCGGGGCCAACGTCCTGACTTTC. Amino acids: CASSLAGANVLTF.

The rearrangement joins TRBV5-8 to TRBJ2-1; D possibly corresponds to TRBD1 (5 bases). CDR3 length equals 12 residues. Between the trimmed V and J ends, which lost 5 bases and 4 bases, there was a span of 7 bases. Per germline, CDR1 SGHTS and CDR2 YDEGEE. The CDR3 DNA follows: TGTGCCAGCAGAAGGGGTTACAATGAGCAGTTCTTC. The encoded protein is CASRRGYNEQFF.

V is TRBV6-1 and J is TRBJ1-2; TRBD1 might be the D (6 bases). The V gene's germline CDR1 is MNHNS and CDR2 SASEGT. The CDR3 extends over 13 amino acids. Trimming took 3 bases from V and 4 from J, leaving 9 bases between them. The CDR3 DNA is TGTGCCAGCAGTGAGACAGGAAGCTATGGCTACACCTTC. It translates to CASSETGSYGYTF.

The rearrangement uses TRBV7-2 and TRBJ2-3; D gene ambiguous. Germline CDR1 is SGHTA and CDR2 is FQGNSA. The CDR3 runs 15 residues. V lost 0 bases and J lost 2, with 9 bases in between. In DNA, the CDR3 is TGTGCCAGCAGCTTAGCAGCTCTTTCCACAGATACGCAGTATTTT. It is translated as CASSLAALSTDTQYF.

The CDR3: CASSTTEETQYF. In DNA form, the CDR3 reads TGTGCCAGCAGTACGACAGAAGAGACCCAGTACTTC. This chain uses TRBV6-2 or TRBV6-3 with TRBJ2-5; possible D gene TRBD1, 5 bases. The V end lost 5 bases, the J end lost 3 bases, and 7 bases lay between the germline ends. The CDR3 loop spans 12 amino acids. Germline-derived CDR1 and CDR2 are MNHEY and SVGEGT.

The chain links TRBV18 to TRBJ1-5; 7 positions match TRBD1. CDR3 size: 14 residues. V shed 3 bases, J shed 4 bases, and the junction held 3 bases outside the gene matches. Germline CDR1 and CDR2: KGHSH and LQKENI. The CDR3 nucleotides read TGTGCCAGCTCACCGACAGGGCCTAATCAGCCCCAGCATTTT. The encoded protein is CASSPTGPNQPQHF. Looking up the rest from reference TRBV18 and TRBJ1-5 gives the full variable domain: NAGVMQNPRHLVRRRGQEARLRCSPMKGHSHVYWYRQLPEEGLKFMVYLQKENIIDESGMPKERFSAEFPKEGPSILRIQQVVRGDSAAYFCASSPTGPNQPQHFGDGTRLSIL.

This chain links TRBV11-2 with TRBJ1-6; TRBD1 matches at 8 bases. V lost 6 bases, J lost 7 bases, and 5 bases stayed unmatched. Germline loops: CDR1 SGHAT, CDR2 FQNNGV. CDR3 size: 14 residues. The CDR3 is CASSIGQGNSPLHF. CDR3 DNA sequence: TGTGCCAGCAGTATCGGACAGGGCAATTCACCCCTCCACTTT. Drawing the rest from reference TRBV11-2 and TRBJ1-6, the complete variable domain is EAGVAQSPRYKIIEKRQSVAFWCNPISGHATLYWYQQILGQGPKLLIQFQNNGVVDDSQLPKDRFSAERLKGVDSTLKIQPAKLEDSAVYLCASSIGQGNSPLHFGNGTRLTVT.

The chain recombines TRBV27 with TRBJ1-5; 7 nucleotides match TRBD1. There are 15 residues in the CDR3. Germline V CDR1 and CDR2: MNHEY, SMNVEV (reference sequence). After removal of 4 bases from V and 3 bases from J, the junction contained 6 bases not matched to a gene. In DNA form, the CDR3 reads TGTGCCAGCAGTTCACAGGGGTGGAACAATCAGCCCCAGCATTTT. Translated: CASSSQGWNNQPQHF.

This chain uses TRBV10-3 with TRBJ1-6, with D perhaps TRBD1 (5 bases). Trimming pared 1 base from V and 10 bases from J, leaving 11 bases between. In germline, CDR1 is ENHRY, CDR2 SYGVKD. The CDR3 consists of 14 residues. CDR3 nucleotide sequence: TGTGCCATCAGTGAGTTAGGGACTCTCTCACCCCTCCACTTT. It translates to CAISELGTLSPLHF.

J is TRBJ1-2 and V is TRBV7-2; 7 nucleotides line up with TRBD1. The J segment lost 4 bases and the V segment lost 4 bases, leaving 18 bases of the junction unmatched. Germline V gives CDR1 SGHTA, CDR2 FQGNSA. The CDR3 length is 18 residues. This chain's CDR3 is CASSSPPGQSSGGYGYTF. The CDR3 bases are TGTGCCAGCAGCTCTCCGCCGGGACAGTCAAGCGGGGGCTATGGCTACACCTTC. The full variable domain, its missing parts supplied by reference TRBV7-2 and TRBJ1-2, is GAGVSQSPSNKVTEKGKDVELRCDPISGHTALYWYRQSLGQGLEFLIYFQGNSAPDKSGLPSDRFSAERTGGSVSTLTIQRTQQEDSAVYLCASSSPPGQSSGGYGYTFGSGTRLTVV.

The chain joins TRBV2 to TRBJ2-5, with 15 bases fitting TRBD2. Germline lookup yields CDR1 SNHLY and CDR2 FYNNEI. The CDR3 runs to 17 residues. V trimming: 0 bases; J trimming: 5 bases; junction bases outside the gene matches: 4. The CDR3 here is CASSEALGTSGRETQYF. The CDR3 nucleotides are TGTGCCAGCAGTGAAGCGCTTGGGACTAGCGGGAGGGAGACCCAGTACTTC.

The V and J genes are TRBV12-5 and TRBJ2-5; D unclear. There are 12 residues in the CDR3. Per germline, CDR1 LGHNT and CDR2 FRNRAP. Trimming removed 1 base from V and 7 bases from J, with 7 bases in between. The DNA of the CDR3 is TGTGCTAGTGGTTTGGAAATCGGGACCCAGTACTTC. This codes for CASGLEIGTQYF.